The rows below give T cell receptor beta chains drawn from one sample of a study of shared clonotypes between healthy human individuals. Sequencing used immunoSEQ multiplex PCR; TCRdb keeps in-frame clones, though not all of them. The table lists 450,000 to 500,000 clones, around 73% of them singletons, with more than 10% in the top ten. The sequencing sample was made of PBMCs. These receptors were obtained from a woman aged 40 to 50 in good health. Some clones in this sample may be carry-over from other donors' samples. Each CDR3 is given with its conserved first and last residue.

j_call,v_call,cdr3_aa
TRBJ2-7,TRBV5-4,CASSPAQGSYEQYF
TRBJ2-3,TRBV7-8,CASSPRLAGSTDTQYF
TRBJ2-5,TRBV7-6,CASSPGQGGNQETQYF
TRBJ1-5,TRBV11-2,CASSLGLGSNQPQHF
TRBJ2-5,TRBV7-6,CASSDDPGLGRFETQYF
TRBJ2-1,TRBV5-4,CASSWDYKNNEQFF
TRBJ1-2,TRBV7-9,CASSLQVYGYTF
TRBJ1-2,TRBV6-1,CASSGRTGNSNYGYTF
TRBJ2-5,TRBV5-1,CASSIQGYQETQYF
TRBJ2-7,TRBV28,CASSFKGVSYEQYF
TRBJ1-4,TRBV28,CASRRTGENEKLFF
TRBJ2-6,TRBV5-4,CASSPWTAGANVLTF
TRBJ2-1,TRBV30,CAAQAGVNEQFF
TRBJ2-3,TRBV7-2,CASSRGLAGRTDTQYF
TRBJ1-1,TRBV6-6,CASSFSGMNTEAFF
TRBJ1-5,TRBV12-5,CASGSPGQGDEPQHF
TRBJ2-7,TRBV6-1,CASRTEGSYEQYF
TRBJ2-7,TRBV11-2,CASSLDSVSPSYEQYF
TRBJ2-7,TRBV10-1,CASSETGGYEQYF
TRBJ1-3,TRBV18,CASSPTTLSSGNTIYF
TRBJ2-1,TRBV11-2,CASSIRGSEQFF
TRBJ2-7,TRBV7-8,CASSLGPGLASEQYF
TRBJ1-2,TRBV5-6,CASSGGLNYGYTF
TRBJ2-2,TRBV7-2,CASSLSRNANTGELFF
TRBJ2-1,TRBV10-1,CASGQDSYNEQFF
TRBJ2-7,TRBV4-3,CASSPRSEGYEQYF
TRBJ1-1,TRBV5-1,CASSITVDEAFF
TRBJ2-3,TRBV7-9,CASSLVFGSTDTQYF
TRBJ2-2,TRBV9,CASSPTNTGELFF
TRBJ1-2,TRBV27,CASSPGQGTHGYTF
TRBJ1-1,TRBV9,CASSVGGSGTEAFF
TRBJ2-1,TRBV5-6,CASSPSPQSYNEQFF
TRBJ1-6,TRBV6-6,CASGRGLNSPLHF
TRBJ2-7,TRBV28,CASSYAVTYEQYF
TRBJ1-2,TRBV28,CASSLDGYGYTF
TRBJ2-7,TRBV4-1,CASSQQGARSYEQYF
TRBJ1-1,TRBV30,CAWSVPVRGNTEAFF
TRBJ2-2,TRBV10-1,CASSENRDTGELFF
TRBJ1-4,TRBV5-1,CASREGAPNEKLFF
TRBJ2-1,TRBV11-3,CASSLMSTGPAEQFF
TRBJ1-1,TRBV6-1,CASLQGRSEAFF
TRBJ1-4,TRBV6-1,CASSAGAWGEKLFF
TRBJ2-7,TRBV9,CASSYEAGAGDEQYF
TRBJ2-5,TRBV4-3,CASSQDLLREGTQYF